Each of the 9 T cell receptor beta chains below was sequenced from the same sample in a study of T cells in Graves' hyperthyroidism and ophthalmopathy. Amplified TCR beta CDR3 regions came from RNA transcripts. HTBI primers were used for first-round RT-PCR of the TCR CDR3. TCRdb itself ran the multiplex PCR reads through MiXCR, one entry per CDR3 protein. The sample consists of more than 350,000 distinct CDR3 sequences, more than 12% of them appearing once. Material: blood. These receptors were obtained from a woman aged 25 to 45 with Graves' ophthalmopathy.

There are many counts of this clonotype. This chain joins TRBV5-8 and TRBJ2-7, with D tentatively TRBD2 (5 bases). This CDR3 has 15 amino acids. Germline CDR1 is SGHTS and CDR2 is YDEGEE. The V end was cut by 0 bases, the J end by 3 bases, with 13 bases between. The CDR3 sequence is CASSLGTSPSYEQYF. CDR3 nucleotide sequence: TGTGCCAGCAGCTTGGGTACTAGTCCCAGCTACGAGCAGTACTTC.

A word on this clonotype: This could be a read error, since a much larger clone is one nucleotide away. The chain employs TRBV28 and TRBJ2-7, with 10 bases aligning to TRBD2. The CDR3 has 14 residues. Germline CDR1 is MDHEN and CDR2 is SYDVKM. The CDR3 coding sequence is TGTGCCAGCAGTTGGAGCGGGGGGGCCCTCGAGCAGCACTTC. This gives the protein CASSWSGGALEQHF.

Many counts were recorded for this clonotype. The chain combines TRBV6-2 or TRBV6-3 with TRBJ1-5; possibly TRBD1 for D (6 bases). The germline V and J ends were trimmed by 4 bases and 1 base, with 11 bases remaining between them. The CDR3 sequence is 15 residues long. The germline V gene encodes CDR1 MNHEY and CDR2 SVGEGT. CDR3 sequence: CASSSDSESNQPQHF. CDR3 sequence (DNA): TGTGCCAGCAGTTCGGACAGCGAGAGCAATCAGCCCCAGCATTTT.

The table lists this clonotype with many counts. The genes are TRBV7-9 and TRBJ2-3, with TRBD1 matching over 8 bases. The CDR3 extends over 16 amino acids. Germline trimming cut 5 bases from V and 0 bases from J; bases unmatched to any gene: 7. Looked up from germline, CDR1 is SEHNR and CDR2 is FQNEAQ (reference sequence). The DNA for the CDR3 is TGTGCCAGCAGCCAGGACAGGGCCACTAGCACAGATACGCAGTATTTT. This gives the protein CASSQDRATSTDTQYF.

The CDR3 region has the DNA TGTGCCAGCAGTGCCAACGGTCCGCAGCCCCAGCATTTT. It yields the protein CASSANGPQPQHF. The chain has TRBV6-1 and TRBJ1-5; no clear D. V lost 4 bases and J 7 bases, leaving 11 bases between the germline ends. Germline assignment: CDR1 MNHNS and CDR2 SASEGT. CDR3 length: 13 residues.

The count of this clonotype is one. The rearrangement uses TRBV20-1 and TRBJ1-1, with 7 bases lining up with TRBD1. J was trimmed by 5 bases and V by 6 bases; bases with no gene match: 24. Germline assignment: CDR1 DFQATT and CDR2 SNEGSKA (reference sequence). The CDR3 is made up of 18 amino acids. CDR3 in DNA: TGCAGTGCGAAAAGGGTGGGGGACAGAATGAGTTTCGGGACTGAAGCTTTCTTT. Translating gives CSAKRVGDRMSFGTEAFF.

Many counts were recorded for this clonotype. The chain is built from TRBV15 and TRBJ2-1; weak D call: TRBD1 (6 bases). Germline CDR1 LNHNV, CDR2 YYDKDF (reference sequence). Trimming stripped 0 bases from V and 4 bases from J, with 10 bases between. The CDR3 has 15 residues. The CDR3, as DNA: TGTGCCACCAGCAGAGATATTGACAGGTACAATGAGCAGTTCTTC. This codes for CATSRDIDRYNEQFF.

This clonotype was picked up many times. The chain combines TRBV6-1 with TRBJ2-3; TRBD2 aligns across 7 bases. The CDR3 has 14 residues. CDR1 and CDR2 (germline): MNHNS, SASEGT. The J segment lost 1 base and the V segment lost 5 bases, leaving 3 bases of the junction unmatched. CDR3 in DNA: TGTGCCAGCAGTTCCGCGGGGGGCACAGATACGCAGTATTTT. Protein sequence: CASSSAGGTDTQYF.

CDR3 sequence (DNA): TGTGCCACCAGCAGCCGGAAGGGGTCGGAGACCCAGTACTTC. Encoded protein: CATSSRKGSETQYF. The chain joins TRBV15 to TRBJ2-5, with D possibly being TRBD1 (5 bases). The germline gives CDR1 LNHNV, CDR2 YYDKDF (reference sequence). Trimming removed 3 bases from V and 5 bases from J, with 13 bases in between. The CDR3 is 14 residues long. Based on the CDR3 plus reference TRBV15 and TRBJ2-5, the full variable domain is DAMVIQNPRYQVTQFGKPVTLSCSQTLNHNVMYWYQQKSSQAPKLLFHYYDKDFNNEADTPDNFQSRRPNTSFCFLDIRSPGLGDTAMYLCATSSRKGSETQYFGPGTRLLVL.